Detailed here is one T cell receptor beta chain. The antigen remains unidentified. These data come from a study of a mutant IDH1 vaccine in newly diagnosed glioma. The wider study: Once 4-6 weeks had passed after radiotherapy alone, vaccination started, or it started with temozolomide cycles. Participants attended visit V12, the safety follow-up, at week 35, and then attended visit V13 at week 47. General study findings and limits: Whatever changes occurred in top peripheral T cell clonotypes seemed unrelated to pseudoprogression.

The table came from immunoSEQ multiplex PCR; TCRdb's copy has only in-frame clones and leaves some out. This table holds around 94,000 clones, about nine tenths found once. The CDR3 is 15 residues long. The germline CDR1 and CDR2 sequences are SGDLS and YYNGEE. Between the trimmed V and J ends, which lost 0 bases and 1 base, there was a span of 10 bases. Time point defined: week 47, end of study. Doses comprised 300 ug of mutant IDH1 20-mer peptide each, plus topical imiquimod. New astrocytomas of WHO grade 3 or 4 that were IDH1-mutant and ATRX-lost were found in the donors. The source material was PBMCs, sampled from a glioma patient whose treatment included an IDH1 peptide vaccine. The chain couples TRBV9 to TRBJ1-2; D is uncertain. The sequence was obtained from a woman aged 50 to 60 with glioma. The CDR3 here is CASSVDWDLNYGYTF. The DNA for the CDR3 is TGTGCCAGCAGCGTAGACTGGGATCTTAACTATGGCTACACCTTC. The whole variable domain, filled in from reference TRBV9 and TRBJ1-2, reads DSGVTQTPKHLITATGQRVTLRCSPRSGDLSVYWYQQSLDQGLQFLIQYYNGEERAKGNILERFSAQQFPDLHSELNLSSLELGDSALYFCASSVDWDLNYGYTFGSGTRLTVV.